What follows is one TCR beta chain and its context. The method was immunoSEQ multiplex PCR; TCRdb's version includes in-frame clones alone and lacks a portion of them. The sample includes roughly 81,000 clones, 80% to 90% of them seen just once. Germline V gene lookup returns CDR1 MNHEY and CDR2 SVGAGI. Trimming stripped 8 bases from V and 4 bases from J, with 12 bases between. The CDR3 is 14 residues long. This entry is derived from a study of control samples from healthy donors and cancer patients. The TCR comes from a man in his sixties with head and neck cancer. The sequenced sample was PBMCs. The V and J genes are TRBV6-5 and TRBJ2-6, with TRBD2 as a possible D gene (7 bases). In DNA, the CDR3 is TGTGCCAGCTTGGGGGGGCCCGGGGCCAACGTCCTGACTTTC. It translates to CASLGGPGANVLTF.